The rows below give T cell receptor beta chains drawn from one sample of a study of CD8 T cells in ankylosing spondylitis. Via MiXCR, TCRdb re-called the 5' RACE reads, giving one row per CDR3 protein. The data show some 840,000 distinct CDR3 sequences, approximately 12% seen once. Sequencing was carried out using blood, either unsorted or a sorted T cell fraction (not recorded which). The receptors derive from a male donor with ankylosing spondylitis. The CDR3 runs from the conserved cysteine through the conserved F or W. A D gene is named only where the DNA matches it firmly. A clone size is listed for some rows: how often the clone was seen (once, few, many), or a class if it is expanded.

d_call: NA; clone_size: NA; j_call: TRBJ2-7; v_call: TRBV6-2/TRBV6-3; cdr3_aa: CASSPTGEKRREQYF; cdr3_nt: TGTGCCAGCAGTCCAACGGGGGAGAAGCGCCGCGAGCAGTACTTC
d_call: TRBD2; clone_size: NA; j_call: TRBJ2-7; v_call: TRBV7-2; cdr3_aa: CASSVRTSGGAGQYF; cdr3_nt: TGTGCCAGCAGCGTGAGGACTAGCGGAGGTGCCGGGCAGTACTTC
d_call: TRBD1; clone_size: few; j_call: TRBJ1-2; v_call: TRBV6-5; cdr3_aa: CASSFGRGIPNYGYTF; cdr3_nt: TGTGCCAGCAGTTTTGGCAGGGGGATCCCTAACTATGGCTACACCTTC
d_call: TRBD1; clone_size: NA; j_call: TRBJ1-1; v_call: TRBV20-1; cdr3_aa: CSAKPGGLNTEAFF; cdr3_nt: TGCAGTGCTAAACCAGGGGGATTGAACACTGAAGCTTTCTTT
d_call: TRBD2; clone_size: few; j_call: TRBJ2-5; v_call: TRBV20-1; cdr3_aa: CSAGGTRVETQYF; cdr3_nt: TGCAGTGCTGGGGGGACTAGGGTTGAGACCCAGTACTTC
d_call: NA; clone_size: many; j_call: TRBJ2-1; v_call: TRBV4-3; cdr3_aa: CASSPSGTLYNEQFF; cdr3_nt: TGCGCCAGCAGCCCCTCCGGGACCCTATACAATGAGCAGTTCTTC
d_call: NA; clone_size: NA; j_call: TRBJ2-7; v_call: TRBV4-3; cdr3_aa: CASSPWDVSYEQYF; cdr3_nt: TGCGCCAGCAGCCCATGGGACGTCAGCTACGAGCAGTACTTC
d_call: TRBD1; clone_size: few; j_call: TRBJ1-1; v_call: TRBV5-1; cdr3_aa: CASNPQGDTEAFF; cdr3_nt: TGCGCCAGCAACCCACAGGGGGACACTGAAGCTTTCTTT
d_call: NA; clone_size: few; j_call: TRBJ1-5; v_call: TRBV30; cdr3_aa: CAWSSPVFGAPQHF; cdr3_nt: TGTGCCTGGAGTTCCCCAGTGTTCGGGGCGCCCCAGCATTTT
d_call: NA; clone_size: NA; j_call: TRBJ2-4; v_call: TRBV4-2; cdr3_aa: CASSLSDSTDLAKNIQYF; cdr3_nt: TGTGCCAGCAGCCTATCGGACAGTACTGACCTAGCCAAAAACATTCAGTACTTC
d_call: TRBD1; clone_size: NA; j_call: TRBJ1-1; v_call: TRBV7-8; cdr3_aa: CASSLVQGSTEAFF; cdr3_nt: TGTGCCAGCAGCTTAGTACAGGGGTCCACTGAAGCTTTCTTT
d_call: NA; clone_size: few; j_call: TRBJ1-2; v_call: TRBV5-1; cdr3_aa: CASSPGQSEVYGYTF; cdr3_nt: TGCGCCAGCAGCCCCGGACAGTCGGAGGTATATGGCTACACCTTC
d_call: NA; clone_size: few; j_call: TRBJ1-4; v_call: TRBV7-2; cdr3_aa: CASSSGTWGNEKLFF; cdr3_nt: TGTGCCAGCAGCTCGGGAACCTGGGGTAATGAAAAACTGTTTTTT
d_call: NA; clone_size: NA; j_call: TRBJ2-1; v_call: TRBV2; cdr3_aa: CASSQDSNTEQFF; cdr3_nt: TGTGCCAGCAGTCAGGACAGCAACACTGAGCAGTTCTTC
d_call: NA; clone_size: many; j_call: TRBJ2-5; v_call: TRBV20-1; cdr3_aa: CSAMGADYQETQYF; cdr3_nt: TGCAGTGCTATGGGGGCAGATTACCAAGAGACCCAGTACTTC
d_call: TRBD2; clone_size: NA; j_call: TRBJ2-5; v_call: TRBV20-1; cdr3_aa: CSARDRPLSGGVETQYF; cdr3_nt: TGCAGTGCTAGAGATCGGCCCCTTAGCGGGGGGGTGGAGACCCAGTACTTC
d_call: TRBD2; clone_size: few; j_call: TRBJ2-2; v_call: TRBV7-2; cdr3_aa: CASSLNGPSGGGELFF; cdr3_nt: TGTGCCAGCAGCTTAAACGGGCCTAGCGGGGGCGGGGAGCTGTTTTTT
d_call: TRBD1; clone_size: NA; j_call: TRBJ1-5; v_call: TRBV4-2; cdr3_aa: CASSQGEGASQPQHF; cdr3_nt: TGTGCCAGCAGCCAAGGGGAGGGGGCAAGTCAGCCCCAGCATTTT
d_call: TRBD1; clone_size: NA; j_call: TRBJ2-5; v_call: TRBV7-2; cdr3_aa: CASSPNKVAGGETQYF; cdr3_nt: TGTGCCAGCAGCCCCAACAAGGTGGCAGGGGGAGAGACCCAGTACTTC
d_call: NA; clone_size: many; j_call: TRBJ2-3; v_call: TRBV18; cdr3_aa: CASSPRVVTDTQYF; cdr3_nt: TGTGCCAGCTCCCCCCGCGTGGTCACAGATACGCAGTATTTT
d_call: NA; clone_size: few; j_call: TRBJ1-3; v_call: TRBV10-3; cdr3_aa: CAISPLLGQQVSGNTIYF; cdr3_nt: TGTGCCATCAGTCCTTTACTGGGACAACAGGTTTCTGGAAACACCATATATTTT
d_call: NA; clone_size: NA; j_call: TRBJ2-7; v_call: TRBV7-6; cdr3_aa: CASSLGPPPYEQYF; cdr3_nt: TGTGCCAGCAGCTTAGGACCGCCTCCCTACGAGCAGTACTTC
d_call: NA; clone_size: NA; j_call: TRBJ1-5; v_call: TRBV20-1; cdr3_aa: CSALPGVGNQPQHF; cdr3_nt: TGCAGTGCGCTACCGGGAGTTGGCAATCAGCCCCAGCATTTT
d_call: NA; clone_size: few; j_call: TRBJ1-3; v_call: TRBV18; cdr3_aa: CASSPRALENTIYF; cdr3_nt: TGTGCCAGCTCACCCAGGGCGCTCGAAAACACCATATATTTT
d_call: NA; clone_size: NA; j_call: TRBJ2-3; v_call: TRBV4-1; cdr3_aa: CASSQGLAGPSTDTQYF; cdr3_nt: TGCGCCAGCAGCCAAGGATTGGCGGGCCCTAGCACAGATACGCAGTATTTT
d_call: NA; clone_size: many; j_call: TRBJ1-1; v_call: TRBV5-6; cdr3_aa: CASSLRVVTEAFF; cdr3_nt: TGTGCCAGCAGCTTACGGGTTGTGACTGAAGCTTTCTTT
d_call: NA; clone_size: many; j_call: TRBJ2-2; v_call: TRBV12-3/TRBV12-4; cdr3_aa: CASSLGQSPTGELFF; cdr3_nt: TGTGCCAGCAGCCTTGGACAGTCTCCCACCGGGGAGCTGTTTTTT
d_call: TRBD2; clone_size: NA; j_call: TRBJ2-3; v_call: TRBV20-1; cdr3_aa: CSATLAGESTDTQYF; cdr3_nt: TGCAGTGCAACACTAGCGGGAGAAAGCACAGATACGCAGTATTTT
d_call: NA; clone_size: many; j_call: TRBJ1-1; v_call: TRBV30; cdr3_aa: CAWRESFWDTEAFF; cdr3_nt: TGTGCCTGGAGAGAGTCGTTTTGGGACACTGAAGCTTTCTTT
d_call: TRBD1; clone_size: few; j_call: TRBJ1-1; v_call: TRBV6-2/TRBV6-3; cdr3_aa: CASNDRGMNTEAFF; cdr3_nt: TGTGCCAGCAACGACAGGGGTATGAACACTGAAGCTTTCTTT
d_call: TRBD1; clone_size: NA; j_call: TRBJ1-1; v_call: TRBV7-9; cdr3_aa: CASSPVTGRGTTEAFF; cdr3_nt: TGTGCCAGCAGCCCAGTGACAGGGAGAGGCACCACTGAAGCTTTCTTT
d_call: NA; clone_size: few; j_call: TRBJ1-1; v_call: TRBV20-1; cdr3_aa: CSARAAMNTEAFF; cdr3_nt: TGCAGTGCTAGAGCGGCTATGAACACTGAAGCTTTCTTT
d_call: TRBD1; clone_size: NA; j_call: TRBJ2-7; v_call: TRBV5-1; cdr3_aa: CASSYTGTGVDEQYF; cdr3_nt: TGCGCCAGCAGTTATACCGGGACAGGGGTTGACGAGCAGTACTTC
d_call: NA; clone_size: many; j_call: TRBJ2-6; v_call: TRBV20-1; cdr3_aa: CSASSSGANVLTF; cdr3_nt: TGCAGTGCCTCAAGCTCTGGGGCCAACGTCCTGACTTTC
d_call: NA; clone_size: NA; j_call: TRBJ2-5; v_call: TRBV6-5; cdr3_aa: CASSYSLAAETQYF; cdr3_nt: TGTGCCAGCAGTTACTCCCTAGCAGCTGAGACCCAGTACTTC
d_call: NA; clone_size: few; j_call: TRBJ1-5; v_call: TRBV29-1; cdr3_aa: CSVATDSNQPQHF; cdr3_nt: TGCAGCGTTGCTACAGATAGCAATCAGCCCCAGCATTTT
d_call: TRBD1; clone_size: NA; j_call: TRBJ2-7; v_call: TRBV5-1; cdr3_aa: CASSWDDRASSYEQYF; cdr3_nt: TGCGCCAGCAGCTGGGATGACAGGGCTAGCTCCTACGAGCAGTACTTC
d_call: NA; clone_size: few; j_call: TRBJ2-7; v_call: TRBV7-9; cdr3_aa: CASSSRQDQQYF; cdr3_nt: TGTGCCAGCAGCTCGCGACAGGACCAGCAGTACTTC
d_call: TRBD1; clone_size: few; j_call: TRBJ1-6; v_call: TRBV5-1; cdr3_aa: CASSFYRDRENSPLHF; cdr3_nt: TGCGCCAGCAGCTTTTACCGGGACAGGGAAAATTCACCCCTCCACTTT
d_call: NA; clone_size: many; j_call: TRBJ1-2; v_call: TRBV6-2/TRBV6-3; cdr3_aa: CASSFLRTEYGYTF; cdr3_nt: TGTGCCAGCAGTTTTTTACGGACGGAGTATGGCTACACCTTC
d_call: NA; clone_size: few; j_call: TRBJ1-5; v_call: TRBV20-1; cdr3_aa: CSASIDQDQPQHF; cdr3_nt: TGCAGTGCTAGTATTGACCAAGATCAGCCCCAGCATTTT
d_call: NA; clone_size: NA; j_call: TRBJ1-2; v_call: TRBV20-1; cdr3_aa: CSALGSLGYGYTF; cdr3_nt: TGCAGTGCCCTCGGCTCCTTGGGGTATGGCTACACCTTC
d_call: TRBD1; clone_size: many; j_call: TRBJ2-7; v_call: TRBV29-1; cdr3_aa: CSVEGTGQVEQYF; cdr3_nt: TGCAGCGTTGAAGGGACAGGGCAGGTCGAGCAGTACTTC
d_call: NA; clone_size: few; j_call: TRBJ2-2; v_call: TRBV4-1; cdr3_aa: CASSQGHSSTGELFF; cdr3_nt: TGCGCCAGCAGCCAAGGGCACAGTTCCACCGGGGAGCTGTTTTTT
d_call: TRBD1; clone_size: few; j_call: TRBJ2-3; v_call: TRBV6-2/TRBV6-3; cdr3_aa: CASRTDRGGSTDTQYF; cdr3_nt: TGTGCCAGCAGAACTGACAGGGGTGGAAGCACAGATACGCAGTATTTT
d_call: TRBD1; clone_size: many; j_call: TRBJ2-2; v_call: TRBV5-1; cdr3_aa: CASSIQGAGTGELFF; cdr3_nt: TGCGCCAGCAGCATACAGGGGGCAGGAACCGGGGAGCTGTTTTTT